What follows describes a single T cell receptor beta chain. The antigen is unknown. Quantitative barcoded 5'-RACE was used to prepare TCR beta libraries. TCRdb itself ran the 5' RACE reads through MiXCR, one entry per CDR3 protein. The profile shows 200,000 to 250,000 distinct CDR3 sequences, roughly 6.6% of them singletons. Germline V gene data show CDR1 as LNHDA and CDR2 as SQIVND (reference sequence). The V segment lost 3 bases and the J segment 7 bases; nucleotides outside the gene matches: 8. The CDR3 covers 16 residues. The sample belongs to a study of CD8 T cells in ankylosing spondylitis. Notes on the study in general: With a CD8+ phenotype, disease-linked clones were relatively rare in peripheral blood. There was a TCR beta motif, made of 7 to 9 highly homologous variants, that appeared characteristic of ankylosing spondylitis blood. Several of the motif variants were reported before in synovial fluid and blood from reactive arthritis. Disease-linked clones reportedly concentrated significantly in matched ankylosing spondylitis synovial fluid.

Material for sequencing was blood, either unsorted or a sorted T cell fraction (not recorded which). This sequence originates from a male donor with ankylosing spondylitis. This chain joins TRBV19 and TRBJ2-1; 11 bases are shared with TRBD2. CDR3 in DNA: TGTGCCAGTAGTATTTTTCTAGCGGGAGGAGAAAATGAGCAGTTCTTC. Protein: CASSIFLAGGENEQFF.